This TCR beta chain was observed in a study of T cells in tuberculosis. Study-wide background: CD1B tetramers identified T cells specific for mycobacterial lipid GMM. IGRA-negative adolescents, IGRA-positive adolescents with latent tuberculosis and adults with active tuberculosis formed this South African cohort. PBMC were archived before or within 7 days of starting treatment.

Sequencing was performed with immunoSEQ multiplex PCR; in TCRdb, only in-frame clones are kept and a portion is missing. The sample has some 34,000 clones, approximately 90% seen once. Time point denoted: new active TB diagnosis, blood taken before or within 7 days of starting treatment. Positive smear microscopy and/or M. tuberculosis culture confirmed active disease. This receptor was taken from an adult with tuberculosis. Material: PBMCs, obtained at tuberculosis diagnosis.

For the CDR3, the DNA is TGTGCCAGCAGTTTCCCTCCCTCTGGGGCCAACGTCCTGACTTTC. This translates into CASSFPPSGANVLTF. V and J are TRBV28 and TRBJ2-6; D remains unclear. This CDR3 has 15 amino acids. The V gene lost 3 bases and the J gene lost 0 bases, with 6 bases spanning the gap. CDR1 and CDR2 from the germline V gene are MDHEN and SYDVKM. The whole variable domain, filled in from reference TRBV28 and TRBJ2-6, reads DVKVTQSSRYLVKRTGEKVFLECVQDMDHENMFWYRQDPGLGLRLIYFSYDVKMKEKGDIPEGYSVSREKKERFSLILESASTNQTSMYLCASSFPPSGANVLTFGAGSRLTVL.